A selection of T cell receptor beta chains follows, all from one sample in a study of shared clonotypes between healthy human individuals. Using immunoSEQ multiplex PCR, the repertoire was profiled, and TCRdb retains in-frame clones only, with some absent. The sample includes over a million clones, over 95% of them seen just once. The sample comprised naive CD4+ T cells sorted from blood. The receptors derive from a man younger than 40 in good health. CDR3s include the opening cysteine and the closing phenylalanine or tryptophan. The order of the fields is V gene, clone size, D gene, J gene, CDR3 DNA, CDR3 protein. D genes are given only for firm matches. Size is omitted from some rows. Given values are once, few, many or a class for expanded clones.

>TRBV28|once|NA|TRBJ1-1
TGTGCCAGCAGGTCTCTTGAAGCTTTCTTT
CASRSLEAFF
>TRBV28|NA|TRBD2|TRBJ2-7
TGTGCCAGCAGTTTAACTAGCGGGAGCTTCCACGAGCAGTACTTC
CASSLTSGSFHEQYF
>TRBV30|NA|TRBD1|TRBJ2-1
TGTGCCTGGAGTGTAGGGGACAGGGCTACCCCCTCGATCTACAATGAGCAGTTCTTC
CAWSVGDRATPSIYNEQFF
>TRBV29-1|NA|NA|TRBJ2-2
TGCAGCACCCTGACTTTGGTACGGGGATCACCCGGGGAGCTGTTTTTT
CSTLTLVRGSPGELFF
>TRBV28|NA|TRBD2|TRBJ2-1
TGTGCCAGCAGTTATGTTGGGTCGAGGCGGGAGGAGTCCTACAATGAGCAGTTCTTC
CASSYVGSRREESYNEQFF
>TRBV5-1|NA|NA|TRBJ2-2
TGCGCCAGCAGTTGGGAGACTAGTACGGGGACCGGGGAGCTGTTTTTT
CASSWETSTGTGELFF
>TRBV28|NA|NA|TRBJ1-5
TGTGCCAGCAGGACAACGCTAGGGGGTGGCAATCAGCCCCAGCATTTT
CASRTTLGGGNQPQHF
>TRBV9|NA|NA|TRBJ1-2
TGTGCCAGCAGGAAAACAGGGATTAACTATGGCTACACCTTC
CASRKTGINYGYTF
>TRBV28|NA|TRBD2|TRBJ2-1
TGTGCCAGCAGTTCTCGACTTGGGGACTACGTTGACAATGAGCAGTTCTTC
CASSSRLGDYVDNEQFF
>TRBV11-2|NA|NA|TRBJ1-2
TGTGCCAGCAGCTTAGACCCGGGACGTCGGGGCTACACCTTC
CASSLDPGRRGYTF
>TRBV15|NA|NA|TRBJ1-3
TGTGCCACCAGCAGAGGGGGCATCTCTGGAAACACCATATATTTT
CATSRGGISGNTIYF
>TRBV10-1|NA|NA|TRBJ2-3
TGCGCCAGCAGTGAACTCCGAGAGCGCACAGATACGCAGTATTTT
CASSELRERTDTQYF
>TRBV9|NA|NA|TRBJ2-7
TGTGCCAGCAGCGTAGTCGCCCCGAGCAACGAGCAGTACTTC
CASSVVAPSNEQYF
>TRBV14|NA|NA|TRBJ2-6
TGTGCCAGCAGCCAAGTGGCCTCTGGGGCCAACGTCCTGACTTTC
CASSQVASGANVLTF
>TRBV6-5|once|TRBD1|TRBJ2-2
TGTGCCAGCAGTCGGGACAGAAACACCGGGGAGCTGTTTTTT
CASSRDRNTGELFF
>TRBV18|NA|NA|TRBJ2-4
TGTGCCAGCTCCCCCCCGGGACCAAGGGACATTCAGTACTTC
CASSPPGPRDIQYF
>TRBV5-1|NA|NA|TRBJ1-2
TGCGCCAGCAGCTTGGCCGAACCAGGAGGCTACATCTTC
CASSLAEPGGYIF
>TRBV6-1|NA|NA|TRBJ1-5
TGTGCCAGCAGTGAAAACAGGGTGGCCCAGCATTTT
CASSENRVAQHF